A single sample gave rise to the 17 T cell receptor beta chains below, sequenced in a study of T cells in Graves' hyperthyroidism and ophthalmopathy. RNA transcripts were the template for amplifying TCR beta CDR3 regions. Initially, a first-round RT-PCR of the TCR CDR3 employed the HTBI primer set. MiXCR was run by TCRdb on the multiplex PCR reads, yielding one entry per CDR3 protein. Among a few hundred thousand distinct CDR3 sequences listed, 15% to 19% were seen once. Sequences were obtained from blood. All receptors derive from a woman between 18 and 29 years old with Graves' hyperthyroidism that later progressed to Graves' ophthalmopathy.

The rearrangement uses TRBV9 and TRBJ1-2, with 7 bases identical to TRBD1. The CDR3 length is 15 residues. The J segment lost 5 bases and the V segment lost 4 bases, leaving 11 bases of the junction unmatched. CDR1 SGDLS and CDR2 YYNGEE come from the germline V gene. CDR3 region: CASSPWGGGGYGYTF. In DNA, the CDR3 is TGTGCCAGCAGCCCTTGGGGAGGGGGCGGGTATGGCTACACCTTC.

The CDR3 DNA follows: TGTGCCAGCAGAAGGGGACTAGCGGGAGGGCCGGATACGCAGTATTTT. Translated: CASRRGLAGGPDTQYF. This chain joins TRBV11-1 and TRBJ2-3; 16 positions match TRBD2. Germline trimming cut 6 bases from V and 6 bases from J; bases unmatched to any gene: 6. CDR3 length: 16 residues. The V gene's germline CDR1 is SGHAT and CDR2 FQDESV (reference sequence). Full variable domain (remainder filled in from reference TRBV11-1 and TRBJ2-3): EAEVAQSPRYKITEKSQAVAFWCDPISGHATLYWYRQILGQGPELLVQFQDESVVDDSQLPKDRFSAERLKGVDSTLKIQPAELGDSAMYLCASRRGLAGGPDTQYFGPGTRLTVL.

This clonotype has at least ten counts. The chain has TRBV20-1 and TRBJ2-1, with D unresolved. The CDR3 has 10 amino acids. V shed 4 bases and J shed 7 bases, with 5 bases lying between them. Germline V gene data show CDR1 as DFQATT and CDR2 as SNEGSKA (reference sequence). The CDR3 coding sequence is TGCAGTGCTACCGTGAATGAGCAGTTCTTC. Translation gives CSATVNEQFF.

This clonotype was detected many times. J is TRBJ1-1 and V is TRBV6-2 or TRBV6-3; D gene unclear. Trimming stripped 6 bases from V and 5 bases from J, with 25 bases between. The germline V gene encodes CDR1 MNHEY and CDR2 SVGEGT. The CDR3 covers 17 residues. The chain's CDR3 is CASSPYPQTRGGTEAFF. Written as DNA, the CDR3 is TGTGCCAGCAGCCCTTACCCCCAAACCCGGGGTGGGACTGAAGCTTTCTTT.

This clonotype was seen only a few times. J is TRBJ2-2 and V is TRBV5-1; TRBD2 is a possible D gene (6 bases). The V end lost 4 bases, the J end lost 6 bases, and 13 bases lay between the germline ends. Germline loops: CDR1 SGHRS, CDR2 YFSETQ. The CDR3 spans 14 residues. The CDR3 bases are TGCGCCAGCAGCGCACTAGCAACCCCCGGGGAGCTGTTTTTT. Translating gives CASSALATPGELFF.

The chain combines TRBV19 with TRBJ2-7, with a weak D call TRBD2 (6 bases). Trimming pared 8 bases from V and 1 base from J, leaving 15 bases between. The CDR3 extends over 14 amino acids. Germline V gene data show CDR1 as LNHDA and CDR2 as SQIVND (reference sequence). The CDR3: CASGSGVGSYEQYF. CDR3 in DNA: TGTGCCAGTGGATCGGGGGTTGGGTCCTACGAGCAGTACTTC.

V usage is TRBV12-3 or TRBV12-4 and J usage is TRBJ1-3; the D gene is possibly TRBD1 (6 bases). The CDR3 runs 14 residues. Trimming cost V 3 bases and J 4 bases, with 10 bases left between them. CDR3 protein: CASSFSGDGNTIYF. The CDR3 DNA follows: TGTGCCAGCAGTTTTTCAGGGGACGGAAACACCATATATTTT.

This clonotype was observed at least ten times. In nucleotides, the CDR3 is TGTGCCAGCAGTTACTCGGTCACTCTGGCCCTCTACGAGCAGTACTTC. Its translation: CASSYSVTLALYEQYF. This chain joins TRBV6-5 and TRBJ2-7; D remains ambiguous. Looked up from germline, CDR1 is MNHEY and CDR2 is SVGAGI. The CDR3 is 16 amino acids. V lost 0 bases, J lost 3 bases, and 15 bases lay in between.

This clonotype was seen a few times. Here the CDR3 DNA reads TGTGCCAGCAGCTTAAAAGGGGGCGCGGAGACCCAGTACTTC. Amino acids: CASSLKGGAETQYF. The V call is TRBV7-9, the J call TRBJ2-5; 7 nucleotides line up with TRBD1. With V trimmed by 2 bases and J by 5 bases, 5 bases remained unmatched. CDR1 is SEHNR and CDR2 is FQNEAQ in the germline V gene (reference sequence). The CDR3 loop spans 14 amino acids.

This clonotype was counted ten times or more. The CDR3 loop is CASSSNPPHTYNEQFF. In nucleotides, the CDR3 is TGTGCCAGCAGTTCCAATCCTCCGCATACCTACAATGAGCAGTTCTTC. V is TRBV6-2 or TRBV6-3 and J is TRBJ2-1; the D is unclear. V lost 4 bases and J 2 bases, leaving 15 bases between the germline ends. CDR3 length equals 16 residues. Per the germline V gene, CDR1 is MNHEY and CDR2 is SVGEGT.

This clonotype was detected only a few times. The V call is TRBV10-2, the J call TRBJ2-5; 8 nucleotides line up with TRBD2. The CDR3 has 16 residues. Per germline, CDR1 WSHSY and CDR2 SAAADI. V shed 0 bases and J 0 bases; nucleotides not matched to a gene: 3. CDR3 residues: CASSESSGSYQETQYF. CDR3 DNA sequence: TGCGCCAGCAGTGAGTCGAGCGGGAGTTACCAAGAGACCCAGTACTTC.

This clonotype was seen many times. The V call is TRBV5-1, the J call TRBJ2-7; no clear D gene. The CDR3 is 14 residues long. From germline, CDR1 is SGHRS and CDR2 YFSETQ. With 0 bases removed from V and 4 bases from J, the gap between germline ends came to 11 bases. DNA for the CDR3: TGCGCCAGCAGCTTGGGTGACACGCGGTACGAGCAGTACTTC. Encoded protein: CASSLGDTRYEQYF.

The sample holds many counts of this clonotype. The chain couples TRBV20-1 to TRBJ1-1, with no clear D. Germline CDR1 is DFQATT and CDR2 is SNEGSKA (reference sequence). This CDR3 has 14 residues. V shed 0 bases and J shed 1 base, with 9 bases lying between them. The DNA of the CDR3 is TGCAGTGCTAGAGATTCGGGCAGGAACACTGAAGCTTTCTTT. Translation: CSARDSGRNTEAFF.

The gene calls are TRBV5-1 and TRBJ2-7; 7 nucleotides align to TRBD1. The CDR3 consists of 15 residues. Per the germline V gene, CDR1 is SGHRS and CDR2 is YFSETQ. J lost 7 bases, V lost 0 bases, and 10 bases had no gene match. The CDR3 protein is CASSLGYRGTGEQYF. The CDR3 region has the DNA TGCGCCAGCAGCTTGGGTTACAGGGGAACGGGGGAGCAGTACTTC.

In its sample, this clonotype was seen many times. The J gene is TRBJ2-7, the V gene TRBV28; D call uncertain. The CDR3 spans 12 residues. Trimming removed 0 bases at V and 7 bases at J, with 7 bases between. Germline V gene lookup returns CDR1 MDHEN and CDR2 SYDVKM. The CDR3 DNA follows: TGTGCCAGCAGTTTATGCTACTGGGAGCAGTACTTC. Translating it yields CASSLCYWEQYF.

This clonotype has more than one count but fewer than ten. This chain uses TRBV27 with TRBJ2-7; no clear D gene. Germline CDR1 and CDR2: MNHEY and SMNVEV (reference sequence). V shed 3 bases and J shed 2 bases, with 17 bases lying between them. The CDR3 loop spans 16 amino acids. The CDR3 DNA sequence: TGTGCCAGCAGTTTGTTCCTCGCCAGTACCCCCTACGAGCAGTACTTC. It encodes CASSLFLASTPYEQYF.

In this sample, this clonotype turned up many times. The chain recombines TRBV5-1 with TRBJ1-2, with 11 bases that match TRBD1. V was clipped by 4 bases and J by 5 bases; unmatched bases: 7. This CDR3 has 15 residues. CDR1 and CDR2 from the germline V gene are SGHRS and YFSETQ. CDR3: CASSEAGTGGYGYTF. In nucleotides, the CDR3 is TGCGCCAGCAGCGAAGCCGGGACAGGGGGATATGGCTACACCTTC.